Sequencing of this T cell receptor (beta chain) was carried out in a study of T cells in Graves' hyperthyroidism and ophthalmopathy. Authors of the study amplified TCR beta CDR3 regions from RNA transcripts. A set of HTBI primers served as the primers for a first-round RT-PCR of the TCR CDR3. In TCRdb, the multiplex PCR reads were re-called with MiXCR into one record per CDR3 protein. This sample has fewer than 450,000 distinct CDR3 sequences, with 17% found just once. This clonotype showed up many times. The germline V gene encodes CDR1 SNHLY and CDR2 FYNNEI. This CDR3 has 15 residues. Trimming took off 5 bases at V and 0 bases at J, with 11 bases between the two ends.

The chain uses TRBV2 and TRBJ1-5; no firm D call. This clonotype was obtained from a woman aged 25-40 years with Graves' hyperthyroidism that later progressed to Graves' ophthalmopathy. Sequencing was carried out using blood. DNA of the CDR3: TGTGCCAGCAGTTTTCGGTTGGATAGCAATCAGCCCCAGCATTTT. Translated: CASSFRLDSNQPQHF.